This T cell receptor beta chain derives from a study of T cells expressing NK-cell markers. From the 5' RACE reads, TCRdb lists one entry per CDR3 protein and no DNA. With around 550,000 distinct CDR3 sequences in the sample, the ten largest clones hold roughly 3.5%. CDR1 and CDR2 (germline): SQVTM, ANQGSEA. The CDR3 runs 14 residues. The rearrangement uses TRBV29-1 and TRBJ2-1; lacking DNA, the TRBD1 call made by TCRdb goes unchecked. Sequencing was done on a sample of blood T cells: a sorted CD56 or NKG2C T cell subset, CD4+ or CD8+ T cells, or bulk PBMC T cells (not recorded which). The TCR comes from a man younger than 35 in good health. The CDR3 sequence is CSFNRELGYNEQFF.